These 2 T cell receptor beta chains originate from one sample sequenced in a study of shared clonotypes between healthy human individuals. Assay: immunoSEQ multiplex PCR; the TCRdb copy retains only in-frame clones and omits some. This table holds around 2.3 million clones, approximately 94% found once. Material for sequencing was naive CD4+ T cells sorted from blood. The subset is: CD45RA+ positively selected. These receptors were taken from a man aged 18 to 29 in good health.

The chain links TRBV27 to TRBJ1-1; D possibly corresponds to TRBD1 (5 bases). CDR3 length equals 13 residues. Germline V lookup: CDR1 MNHEY, CDR2 SMNVEV (reference sequence). Trimming removed 9 bases from V and 1 base from J, with 12 bases in between. This CDR3 reads CASKQTENTEAFF. CDR3 bases: TGTGCCAGTAAACAGACAGAGAACACTGAAGCTTTCTTT.

In the case of this clone: Mismatch with germline at one junction end may stem from a read error. The chain combines TRBV7-7 with TRBJ1-3, with D perhaps TRBD1 (6 bases). CDR3 length: 15 residues. Germline assignment: CDR1 SSHAT and CDR2 FNYEAQ (reference sequence). The CDR3 sequence is CASSSGHDSGNTIYF. As DNA, the CDR3 is TGTGCTAGCAGCTCGGGACACGACTCTGGAAACACCATATATTTT.